Listed below are T cell receptor beta chains from one sample, sequenced in a study of T cells in Graves' hyperthyroidism and ophthalmopathy. TCRdb reprocessed the multiplex PCR reads via MiXCR and lists one record per CDR3 protein. The sample has approximately 620,000 distinct CDR3 sequences, about 14% seen once. Sample: blood. These receptors were obtained from a woman aged 25 to 39 with Graves' hyperthyroidism that later progressed to Graves' ophthalmopathy. Both conserved end residues are part of each CDR3. A D gene is named only where the DNA matches it firmly. Rows may omit the clone size; those that give it use once, few, many or a size class.

V gene	D gene	clone size	J gene	CDR3 DNA	CDR3 protein
TRBV13	NA	few	TRBJ1-5	TGTGCCAGCAGCCGGGTGGGTAGCAATCAGCCCCAGCATTTT	CASSRVGSNQPQHF
TRBV12-3/TRBV12-4	NA	NA	TRBJ1-4	TGTGCCAGCAGTTTAGCGGGACGGAAAATACTGTTTTTT	CASSLAGRKILFF
TRBV15	NA	many	TRBJ1-2	TGTGCCACCAGCAGAGATTTAGGGGTGTCTAACTATGGCTACACCTTC	CATSRDLGVSNYGYTF
TRBV10-3	NA	many	TRBJ2-7	TGTGCCATCAGTGAGGGACTAAGGGTCGGCTACGAGCAGTACTTC	CAISEGLRVGYEQYF
TRBV19	NA	many	TRBJ1-5	TGTGCCAGTAGTATATGGGGACGGAACAATCAGCCCCAGCATTTT	CASSIWGRNNQPQHF
TRBV7-9	TRBD1	many	TRBJ1-1	TGTGCCAGCAGCCGGGACAGGGAGGGGGCTTTCTTT	CASSRDREGAFF
TRBV2	TRBD1	NA	TRBJ2-3	TGTGCCAGCATCCCTGGGACAGGCCTAGATACGCAGTATTTT	CASIPGTGLDTQYF
TRBV5-1	NA	few	TRBJ2-3	TGCGCCAGCAGCTTTGGGAGGTTATCCACAGATACGCAGTATTTT	CASSFGRLSTDTQYF
TRBV20-1	NA	few	TRBJ2-5	TGCAGCCCTAGGAGGGAACAAGAGACCCAGTACTTC	CSPRREQETQYF
TRBV12-3/TRBV12-4	NA	many	TRBJ2-4	TGTGCCAGCAGTCAAGACAGGTCTGGAGCCAAAAACATTCAGTACTTC	CASSQDRSGAKNIQYF
TRBV29-1	TRBD2	NA	TRBJ2-7	TGCAGCGTTGATCTAGCGGGAGGGCCAGGGTACGGGCAGTACTTC	CSVDLAGGPGYGQYF
TRBV5-4	TRBD2	few	TRBJ2-1	TGTGCCAGCAGCTCGCCCCTCGGAGCGGGAGGGGACAATGAGCAGTTCTTC	CASSSPLGAGGDNEQFF
TRBV28	NA	NA	TRBJ1-1	TGTGCCAGCACCCTAGGAGGGGGTATACAAGCTTTCTTT	CASTLGGGIQAFF
TRBV27	NA	few	TRBJ1-5	TGTGCCAGCAGTTTATCAATGGCAGGCCATCAGCCCCAGCATTTT	CASSLSMAGHQPQHF
TRBV30	NA	many	TRBJ2-7	TGTGCCTGGGGGAGCTCCTACGAGCAGTACTTC	CAWGSSYEQYF